These 17 T cell receptor beta chains were all obtained from the same sample, sequenced in a study of OX40 agonist ivuxolimab in advanced cancers. Profiling relied on immunoSEQ multiplex PCR, and the TCRdb table lists in-frame clones only, not all of them. The sample includes nearly 35,000 clones, around 92% seen only once; the top ten take roughly 34%. Sequences were derived from CD4+ or CD8+ T cells sorted from blood, sampled in a trial of the OX40 agonist ivuxolimab. These receptor sequences come from an adult with an advanced solid tumor such as melanoma, head and neck, liver or kidney cancer.

This clone was seen only once. V is TRBV6-6 and J is TRBJ2-7; 10 nucleotides align to TRBD1. CDR3 length equals 15 residues. With 6 bases clipped from V and 1 base from J, the junction kept 6 bases outside the gene matches. Germline V gene lookup returns CDR1 MNHNY and CDR2 SVGAGI (reference sequence). CDR3 nucleotides: TGTGCCAGCAGGGACCCGGGACAGGGGTCCTACGAGCAGTACTTC. Protein: CASRDPGQGSYEQYF.

This clone was recorded only once. The chain combines TRBV28 with TRBJ2-7, with a possible D match to TRBD1 (6 bases). The CDR3 extends over 18 amino acids. The V gene lost 5 bases and the J gene lost 3 bases, with 26 bases spanning the gap. Germline V gene lookup returns CDR1 MDHEN and CDR2 SYDVKM. In nucleotides, the CDR3 is TGTGCCAGCAGTCCCTATACTTTTTTAGGACAGTCATACTACGAGCAGTACTTC. As protein: CASSPYTFLGQSYYEQYF.

This clone came up once. This chain uses TRBV5-8 with TRBJ1-1; D is unresolved. The CDR3 covers 14 residues. CDR1 and CDR2 from the germline V gene are SGHTS and YDEGEE. The V gene lost 7 bases and the J gene lost 4 bases, with 17 bases spanning the gap. The CDR3 spells CASGLEGLGTEAFF. The CDR3 bases are TGTGCCAGCGGTCTAGAGGGCCTGGGCACTGAAGCTTTCTTT.

The chain carries TRBV9 and TRBJ2-3; 11 bases are a match to TRBD2. From germline, CDR1 is SGDLS and CDR2 YYNGEE. The CDR3 totals 17 residues. V gave up 3 bases and J gave up 0 bases; unmatched junction bases: 6. This chain's CDR3 is CASSDGTSGASTDTQYF. In DNA form, the CDR3 reads TGTGCCAGCAGCGACGGGACTAGCGGAGCTAGCACAGATACGCAGTATTTT.

This clone came up a few times. This chain uses TRBV7-9 with TRBJ2-1; D unresolved. Germline-derived CDR1 and CDR2 are SEHNR and FQNEAQ (reference sequence). Trimming removed 5 bases from V and 3 bases from J, with 8 bases in between. The CDR3 covers 13 residues. CDR3 bases: TGTGCCAGCAGCCAGATCGGCTACAATGAGCAGTTCTTC. It encodes CASSQIGYNEQFF.

The chain uses TRBV13 and TRBJ2-5; unclear D gene. Germline V CDR1 and CDR2: PRHDT, FYEKMQ (reference sequence). With 2 bases removed from V and 5 bases from J, the gap between germline ends came to 6 bases. The CDR3 is 12 amino acids. Here the CDR3 DNA reads TGTGCCAGCAGCTTACGCCTCGAGACCCAGTACTTC. Translated, it gives CASSLRLETQYF.

This rearrangement joins TRBV9 to TRBJ1-3; the D is unclear. The germline V gene encodes CDR1 SGDLS and CDR2 YYNGEE. The CDR3 spans 17 residues. V lost 4 bases and J 2 bases, leaving 19 bases between the germline ends. CDR3 DNA sequence: TGTGCCAGCAGCTCCCAGAGTGGGGTTCGGACTGGAAACACCATATATTTT. It encodes CASSSQSGVRTGNTIYF.

The genes are TRBV10-3 and TRBJ1-4, with D perhaps matching TRBD1 (6 bases). The CDR3 has 16 residues. The V and J ends lost 3 bases and 5 bases respectively, with 16 bases between them. Germline V gene data show CDR1 as ENHRY and CDR2 as SYGVKD. The chain's CDR3 is CAISDQGYRENEKLFF. As DNA, the CDR3 is TGTGCCATCAGTGATCAGGGGTACAGGGAGAATGAAAAACTGTTTTTT.

The rearrangement links TRBV7-9 to TRBJ2-1, with TRBD2 matching 10 bases. J lost 5 bases, V lost 1 base, and 2 bases had no gene match. The V gene's germline CDR1 is SEHNR and CDR2 FQNEAQ (reference sequence). The CDR3 length is 15 residues. The CDR3 is CASSLGGTSDNEQFF. The CDR3 coding sequence is TGTGCCAGCAGCTTAGGAGGGACTAGCGACAATGAGCAGTTCTTC.

Sample share makes this clone medium-sized. CDR3 DNA sequence: TGTGCCAGCAGCTTGACCAAAATCGGTGAGCAGTTCTTC. It is translated as CASSLTKIGEQFF. The J gene is TRBJ2-1, the V gene TRBV5-6; D uncertain. Germline CDR1 is SGHDT and CDR2 is YYEEEE. The CDR3 has 13 residues. V lost 1 base and J lost 9, with 11 bases in between.

The V call is TRBV19, the J call TRBJ2-1; D not resolved. Germline V gene sequence: CDR1 LNHDA, CDR2 SQIVND (reference sequence). The CDR3 is 16 amino acids. Trimming removed 1 base at V and 2 bases at J, with 12 bases between. CDR3 coding DNA: TGTGCCAGTAGTATAGGGATGGTAGTTCCCTACAATGAGCAGTTCTTC. This translates into CASSIGMVVPYNEQFF.

V gene TRBV13 combines with J gene TRBJ2-1; possibly TRBD2 for D (5 bases). CDR3 length: 16 amino acids. The ends were cut back, 5 bases at V and 8 bases at J, with 22 bases in the middle. CDR1 PRHDT and CDR2 FYEKMQ come from the germline V gene (reference sequence). The CDR3 DNA reads TGTGCCAGCAGCCCGAGGATCAGCCCGGGGAAATATGAGCAGTTCTTC. Encoded protein: CASSPRISPGKYEQFF.

The rearrangement uses TRBV9 and TRBJ2-7, with D unresolved. Deletions cut 4 bases from V and 4 bases from J, with 12 bases between. Germline V lookup: CDR1 SGDLS, CDR2 YYNGEE. CDR3 length: 13 residues. The CDR3 DNA reads as TGTGCCAGCAGCTTTGGGCTGGGTTACGAGCAGTACTTC. Residues: CASSFGLGYEQYF.

J is TRBJ2-3 and V is TRBV6-5, with D uncertain. The CDR3 extends over 11 amino acids. Trimming removed 6 bases from V and 2 bases from J, with 3 bases in between. CDR1 MNHEY and CDR2 SVGAGI come from the germline V gene. CDR3 DNA sequence: TGTGCCAGCAGGAACACAGATACGCAGTATTTT. Its protein is CASRNTDTQYF.

The rearrangement joins TRBV28 to TRBJ2-5; a weak D match, TRBD2 (7 bases). Trimming left V 5 bases short and J 4 bases short, with 23 bases between. The germline V gene has CDR1 MDHEN and CDR2 SYDVKM. The CDR3 has 17 residues. CDR3 sequence: CASSLLGGYRGGETQYF. The CDR3 bases are TGTGCCAGCAGTCTTTTAGGTGGCTATAGGGGGGGAGAGACCCAGTACTTC.

The chain uses TRBV9 and TRBJ2-5; the match to TRBD2 covers 10 bases. The CDR3 loop spans 15 amino acids. Germline CDR1 and CDR2: SGDLS and YYNGEE. V lost 3 bases to trimming and J lost 0 bases; unmatched junction nucleotides: 2. Here the CDR3 reads CASSAGTSDQETQYF. CDR3 sequence (DNA): TGTGCCAGCAGCGCCGGGACTAGCGACCAAGAGACCCAGTACTTC. Drawing the rest from reference TRBV9 and TRBJ2-5, the complete variable domain is DSGVTQTPKHLITATGQRVTLRCSPRSGDLSVYWYQQSLDQGLQFLIQYYNGEERAKGNILERFSAQQFPDLHSELNLSSLELGDSALYFCASSAGTSDQETQYFGPGTRLLVL.

The gene calls are TRBV19 and TRBJ1-2; TRBD1 matches at 7 bases. The CDR3 is 13 amino acids. The trim removed 1 base at V and 9 bases at J, leaving 5 bases unmatched. Per the germline V gene, CDR1 is LNHDA and CDR2 is SQIVND (reference sequence). The CDR3 is CASSIGLQGSYTF. As DNA, the CDR3 is TGTGCCAGTAGTATAGGGTTACAGGGGAGCTACACCTTC.